This record concerns one TCR beta chain sequence. The data originate from a study of blood T cell repertoires in COVID-19. Background on the study: There were acute and convalescent COVID-19 samples, and they came from the United States, Italy and Spain. Sources were T cells, B-cell-depleted T cells, or PBMCs; the material itself was cDNA or gDNA.

Study processing details: Amplification of reference gene primers provided the estimated nucleated cell counts. Produced via immunoSEQ multiplex PCR; TCRdb's table is partial and in-frame only. That table is the source of V, J and clone size, and D and trimming were worked out from the DNA. The table records fewer than 110,000 clones, roughly 90% of them present only once. The source is a woman older than 75 in a cohort sampled during active COVID-19. Sequenced material: peripheral blood.

For the CDR3, the DNA is TGTGCCAGCAGCTTTACAGGTGATCAGCCCCAGCATTTT. This encodes CASSFTGDQPQHF. The rearrangement uses TRBV7-2 and TRBJ1-5; possibly TRBD1 for D (5 bases). The CDR3 loop spans 13 amino acids. The germline gives CDR1 SGHTA, CDR2 FQGNSA. The V end was cut by 3 bases, the J end by 5 bases, with 8 bases between.